The present T cell receptor beta chain was sequenced within a study of monozygotic twins with inflammatory bowel disease. This CDR3 has 14 amino acids. Germline V lookup: CDR1 SNHLY, CDR2 FYNNEI. Study findings and constraints: Distinguishing T cell subtypes was not possible. Healthy co-twins exceeded IBD patients in TCRbeta diversity as measured by inverse Simpson.

The template-switching step introduced UMIs that carried a 6-nucleotide sample barcode. TCRdb reprocessed the 5' RACE reads and stores each CDR3 protein as one record, lacking DNA. Its clone listing holds 190,000 or so distinct CDR3 sequences. Remarks on this clonotype: Its specificity is not known.

The chain joins TRBV2 to TRBJ2-1; the TCRdb D gene call, TRBD2, has no DNA to confirm it. The source is a human donor with ulcerative colitis or Crohn's disease, or a healthy co-twin of an affected twin (not recorded which). Sequencing used blood. The CDR3: CASSGLRGALEQFF.